The 9 T cell receptor beta chains below all came from one sample that was sequenced in a study of blood T cell repertoires in COVID-19. Method: immunoSEQ multiplex PCR; TCRdb's copy keeps in-frame clones and lacks some. The repertoire holds 45,000 to 60,000 clones, about 90% seen once, with under 8.5% in the top ten. The sequenced material came from peripheral blood. These TCRs come from a man in his sixties or seventies with active COVID-19.

The chain combines TRBV4-3 with TRBJ1-2; D is unclear. The CDR3 has 15 amino acids. Trimming shortened V by 0 bases and J by 4 bases, and 12 bases separated the two germline ends. Germline-derived CDR1 and CDR2 are LGHNA and YSLEER. The CDR3 protein is CASSQDPGGLYGYTF. DNA of the CDR3: TGCGCCAGCAGCCAAGATCCGGGCGGACTCTATGGCTACACCTTC.

The CDR3 loop reads CASSPPAFTASGYTF. The CDR3 DNA reads as TGTGCCAGCTCACCCCCTGCTTTTACTGCATCCGGCTACACCTTC. The gene calls are TRBV18 and TRBJ1-2; D remains ambiguous. Germline CDR1 is KGHSH and CDR2 is LQKENI. The CDR3 runs to 15 residues. The ends were cut back, 3 bases at V and 8 bases at J, with 19 bases in the middle.

V gene TRBV7-9 combines with J gene TRBJ2-7; 9 positions agree with TRBD2. The CDR3 extends over 17 amino acids. The V gene end was trimmed by 2 bases and the J gene end by 0 bases; junction bases not matched to a gene: 8. Germline V gives CDR1 SEHNR, CDR2 FQNEAQ (reference sequence). CDR3 bases: TGTGCCAGCAGCTTAACGAGTTTGACTAGCGGCTCCTACGAGCAGTACTTC. The encoded protein is CASSLTSLTSGSYEQYF.

The chain links TRBV6-5 to TRBJ2-7, with D perhaps matching TRBD2 (7 bases). The CDR3 consists of 14 residues. V was clipped by 10 bases and J by 6 bases, with 22 bases between them. CDR1 and CDR2 (germline): MNHEY, SVGAGI. Here the CDR3 DNA reads TGTGCCACTAGGGGGGGGGCCATGAGTGGCGAGCAGTACTTC. It codes for CATRGGAMSGEQYF.

The chain uses TRBV19 and TRBJ2-3; 8 nucleotides align to TRBD1. The trim removed 6 bases at V and 10 bases at J, leaving 12 bases unmatched. The CDR3 sequence is 14 residues long. Germline lookup yields CDR1 LNHDA and CDR2 SQIVND (reference sequence). The CDR3 region has the DNA TGTGCCAGTAGCAGACAGGGGTCCTCAGTGGCGCAGTATTTT. As protein: CASSRQGSSVAQYF. The whole variable domain, filled in from reference TRBV19 and TRBJ2-3, reads DGGITQSPKYLFRKEGQNVTLSCEQNLNHDAMYWYRQDPGQGLRLIYYSQIVNDFQKGDIAEGYSVSREKKESFPLTVTSAQKNPTAFYLCASSRQGSSVAQYFGPGTRLTVL.

The chain is built from TRBV10-3 and TRBJ1-1, with 7 bases that match TRBD1. V dropped 11 bases and J dropped 3; count of bases not matched to a gene: 12. Germline V gene data show CDR1 as ENHRY and CDR2 as SYGVKD. The CDR3 length is 14 residues. The CDR3 region is CAVGQGERDTEAFF. CDR3 bases: TGTGCCGTAGGGCAGGGGGAGAGAGACACTGAAGCTTTCTTT.

This chain uses TRBV5-1 with TRBJ2-5; TRBD1 matches at 12 bases. Looked up from germline, CDR1 is SGHRS and CDR2 is YFSETQ. Trimming cost V 4 bases and J 3 bases; bases outside gene matches: 7. The CDR3 runs to 16 residues. The CDR3 loop reads CASSRGQGAGEETQYF. Written as DNA, the CDR3 is TGCGCCAGCAGCCGGGGACAGGGGGCAGGGGAAGAGACCCAGTACTTC. Supplemented by reference TRBV5-1 and TRBJ2-5, the full variable domain reads KAGVTQTPRYLIKTRGQQVTLSCSPISGHRSVSWYQQTPGQGLQFLFEYFSETQRNKGNFPGRFSGRQFSNSRSEMNVSTLELGDSALYLCASSRGQGAGEETQYFGPGTRLLVL.

This clone was picked up a small number of times. This chain joins TRBV7-6 and TRBJ1-5; possible D gene TRBD1, 6 bases. V lost 3 bases to trimming and J lost 0 bases, with 18 bases between them. From germline, CDR1 is SGHVS and CDR2 FNYEAQ. The CDR3 extends over 18 amino acids. CDR3 nucleotides: TGTGCCAGCAGCTTCGCCCTGGTGGCAGGGGATAGCAATCAGCCCCAGCATTTT. Translation: CASSFALVAGDSNQPQHF.

The chain uses TRBV7-9 and TRBJ2-3, with TRBD2 matching 15 bases. The CDR3 loop spans 14 amino acids. The V segment lost 5 bases and the J segment 11 bases; nucleotides outside the gene matches: 5. Germline lookup yields CDR1 SEHNR and CDR2 FQNEAQ (reference sequence). CDR3 nucleotides: TGTGCCAGCAGCCGGGGACTAGCGGGGGGCAAGCAGTATTTT. It yields the protein CASSRGLAGGKQYF.